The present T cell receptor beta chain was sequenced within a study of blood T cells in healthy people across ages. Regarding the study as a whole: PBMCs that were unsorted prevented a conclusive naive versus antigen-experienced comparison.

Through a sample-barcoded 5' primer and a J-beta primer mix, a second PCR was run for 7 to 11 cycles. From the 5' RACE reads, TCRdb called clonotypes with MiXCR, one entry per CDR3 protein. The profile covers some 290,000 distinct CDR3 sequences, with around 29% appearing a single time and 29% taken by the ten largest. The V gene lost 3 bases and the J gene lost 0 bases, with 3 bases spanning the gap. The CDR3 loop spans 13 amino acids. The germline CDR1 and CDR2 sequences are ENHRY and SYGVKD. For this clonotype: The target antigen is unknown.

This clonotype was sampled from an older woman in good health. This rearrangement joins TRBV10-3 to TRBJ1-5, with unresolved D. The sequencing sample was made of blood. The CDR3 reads CAISDYSNQPQHF. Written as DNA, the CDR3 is TGTGCCATCAGTGATTATAGCAATCAGCCCCAGCATTTT.